Sequencing of this TCR beta chain was carried out in a study of CD8 T cells in ankylosing spondylitis. The germline V gene encodes CDR1 SNHLY and CDR2 FYNNEI. Trimming removed 5 bases at V and 1 base at J, with 9 bases between. The CDR3 spans 14 residues. This clonotype occurred many times. Researchers built TCR beta libraries using quantitative 5'-RACE with molecular barcodes. TCRdb reprocessed the 5' RACE reads via MiXCR and lists one record per CDR3 protein. The data hold 30,000 to 40,000 distinct CDR3 sequences, with about 9.4% observed a single time. The receptor was isolated from a male donor with ankylosing spondylitis or in good health (not recorded which). Sequencing was performed on blood, either unsorted or a sorted T cell fraction (not recorded which). This rearrangement joins TRBV2 to TRBJ1-5; unclear D gene. The CDR3 protein is CASSLWQSNQPQHF. The DNA of the CDR3 is TGTGCCAGCAGTTTGTGGCAGAGCAATCAGCCCCAGCATTTT.